The next 10 T cell receptor beta chains were all read from a single sample in a study of PD-1 blockade in classical Hodgkin lymphoma. Method: immunoSEQ multiplex PCR; TCRdb's copy keeps in-frame clones and lacks some. This sample has some 93,000 clones, with 89% found just once. There was relapse after autologous stem cell transplantation in every patient, and there was variation in brentuximab vedotin exposure. The sequencing here drew on peripheral blood mononuclear cells (PBMCs), taken before the second cycle of nivolumab. The receptor set was obtained from a human donor with classical Hodgkin lymphoma.

The chain combines TRBV2 with TRBJ2-2, with 9 bases that match TRBD1. Trimming took 2 bases from V and 4 from J; bases not matched to a gene: 5. Germline values: CDR1 SNHLY, CDR2 FYNNEI. This CDR3 is built from 16 residues. The CDR3 loop reads CASSEHPTGGTGELFF. In nucleotides, the CDR3 is TGTGCCAGCAGTGAACACCCGACAGGGGGCACCGGGGAGCTGTTTTTT.

This sequence joins TRBV4-1 and TRBJ1-5, with D possibly TRBD1 on 5 matching bases. V was clipped by 0 bases and J by 2 bases, with 8 bases between them. CDR1 is MGHRA and CDR2 is YSYEKL in the germline V gene. The CDR3 is made up of 15 amino acids. The CDR3 DNA reads as TGCGCCAGCAGCCAAGATCCCAGGGGCAATCAGCCCCAGCATTTT. Its translation is CASSQDPRGNQPQHF.

This chain joins TRBV16 and TRBJ1-6; unclear D gene. Germline values: CDR1 KGHSY, CDR2 FQNENV. V was clipped by 0 bases and J by 0 bases, with 9 bases between them. The CDR3 totals 17 residues. CDR3 region: CASSQSPGSSYNSPLHF. As DNA, the CDR3 is TGTGCCAGCAGCCAATCTCCGGGGAGCTCCTATAATTCACCCCTCCACTTT.

This chain links TRBV27 with TRBJ1-4; no clear D. Trimming left V 5 bases short and J 7 bases short, with 14 bases between. The germline CDR1 and CDR2 sequences are MNHEY and SMNVEV (reference sequence). This CDR3 is 14 amino acids long. The CDR3: CASSPTLTSEKLFF. CDR3 in DNA: TGTGCCAGCAGTCCGACACTTACGAGTGAAAAACTGTTTTTT.

This chain connects TRBV7-6 to TRBJ2-7; TRBD1 might be the D (6 bases). The CDR3 length is 15 residues. The germline V gene has CDR1 SGHVS and CDR2 FNYEAQ. Deletions cut 5 bases from V and 4 bases from J, with 18 bases between. The CDR3 nucleotides are TGTGCCAGCAGCCCAGGCACAGGGTCTTGGTACGAGCAGTACTTC. It is translated as CASSPGTGSWYEQYF.

This chain links TRBV7-2 with TRBJ2-1; D unresolved. The V end lost 1 base, the J end lost 2 bases, and 9 bases lay between the germline ends. CDR3 length: 15 amino acids. Germline V gene lookup returns CDR1 SGHTA and CDR2 FQGNSA. The CDR3 bases are TGTGCCAGCAGCTTAGTTCGATCCCCCTACAATGAGCAGTTCTTC. Amino acids: CASSLVRSPYNEQFF.

The chain employs TRBV11-2 and TRBJ1-4; 10 nucleotides line up with TRBD1. The germline V gene encodes CDR1 SGHAT and CDR2 FQNNGV. The CDR3 has 13 residues. V lost 5 bases to trimming and J lost 9 bases; unmatched junction nucleotides: 3. The CDR3 spells CASSPDRGQKLFF. The CDR3 coding sequence is TGTGCCAGCAGCCCAGACAGGGGGCAAAAACTGTTTTTT.

J is TRBJ2-2 and V is TRBV27, with D possibly TRBD1 on 6 matching bases. The V and J ends lost 5 bases and 9 bases respectively, with 19 bases between them. The CDR3 is made up of 15 amino acids. Germline V gene lookup returns CDR1 MNHEY and CDR2 SMNVEV (reference sequence). Here the CDR3 reads CASSTGTTSPRELFF. CDR3 coding DNA: TGTGCCAGCAGTACCGGGACAACAAGTCCCCGGGAGCTGTTTTTT.

The chain uses TRBV28 and TRBJ1-1; D is undetermined. Germline CDR1 reads MDHEN; CDR2 reads SYDVKM. CDR3 length: 15 amino acids. The V end was cut by 2 bases, the J end by 1 base, with 11 bases between. CDR3 sequence (DNA): TGTGCCAGCAGTTTACATGGGGTATCGAACACTGAAGCTTTCTTT. It specifies CASSLHGVSNTEAFF. The whole variable domain, remainder taken from reference TRBV28 and TRBJ1-1, is DVKVTQSSRYLVKRTGEKVFLECVQDMDHENMFWYRQDPGLGLRLIYFSYDVKMKEKGDIPEGYSVSREKKERFSLILESASTNQTSMYLCASSLHGVSNTEAFFGQGTRLTVV.

J is TRBJ1-4 and V is TRBV14; D not resolved. The CDR3 runs 15 residues. The V gene's germline CDR1 is SGHDN and CDR2 FVKESK. Between the trimmed V and J ends, which lost 1 base and 8 bases, there was a span of 14 bases. The CDR3 DNA reads as TGTGCCAGCAGCCAAGCGGACGGGCCATGGGAAAAACTGTTTTTT. Translated, it gives CASSQADGPWEKLFF.